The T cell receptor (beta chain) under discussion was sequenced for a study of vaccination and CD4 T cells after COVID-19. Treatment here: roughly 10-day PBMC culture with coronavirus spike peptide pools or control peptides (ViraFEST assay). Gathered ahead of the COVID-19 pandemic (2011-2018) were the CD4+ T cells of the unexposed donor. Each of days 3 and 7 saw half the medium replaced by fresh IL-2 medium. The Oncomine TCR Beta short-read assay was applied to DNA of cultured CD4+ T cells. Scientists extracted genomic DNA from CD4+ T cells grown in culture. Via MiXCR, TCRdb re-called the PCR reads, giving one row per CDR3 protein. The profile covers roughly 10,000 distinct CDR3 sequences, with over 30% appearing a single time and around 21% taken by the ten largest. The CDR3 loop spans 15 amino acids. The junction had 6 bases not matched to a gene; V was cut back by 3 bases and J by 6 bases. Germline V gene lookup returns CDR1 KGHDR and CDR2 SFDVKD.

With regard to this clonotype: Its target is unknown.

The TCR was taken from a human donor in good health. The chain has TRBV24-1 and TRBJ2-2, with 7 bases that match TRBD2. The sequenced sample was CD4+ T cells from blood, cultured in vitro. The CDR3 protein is CATSDREREAGELFF. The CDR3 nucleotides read TGTGCCACCAGTGATCGGGAGCGGGAAGCCGGGGAGCTGTTTTTT.